This passage covers 7 T cell receptor beta chains from one sample sequenced in a study of T-cell reconstitution after alpha-beta-depleted transplantation in children. Preparation of the TCRbeta library used unique molecular identifiers. TCRdb fed the PCR reads into MiXCR, producing one record per CDR3 protein. The sample includes 200,000 to 300,000 distinct CDR3 sequences, around 12% of them seen just once. The specimen was PBMCs from the stem cell graft donor, collected from the stem cell graft. Source of these receptors: a human donor who donated a stem cell graft to a child with acute lymphoblastic leukemia.

Concerning this clonotype itself: The junction shows a germline mismatch at one end, possibly a read error. The rearrangement joins TRBV4-1 to TRBJ2-3; D possibly corresponds to TRBD1 (7 bases). Germline CDR1 reads MGHRA; CDR2 reads YSYEKL. The CDR3 totals 15 residues. In DNA form, the CDR3 reads TGCGCCAGCAGCCACCAGCCAGGGGGGACAGATACGCAGTATTTC. It specifies CASSHQPGGTDTQYF.

This clonotype was seen ten or more times. V gene TRBV27 combines with J gene TRBJ1-1, with a tentative D call TRBD1 (5 bases). There are 14 residues in the CDR3. Germline V CDR1 and CDR2: MNHEY, SMNVEV (reference sequence). The V and J ends lost 0 bases and 7 bases respectively, with 12 bases between them. CDR3 sequence reads: CASSLSSLTGEAFF. CDR3 bases: TGTGCCAGCAGTTTATCGTCCCTTACAGGTGAAGCTTTCTTT.

This clonotype was observed many times. The V and J genes are TRBV19 and TRBJ2-3; possible D gene TRBD1, 6 bases. Trimming stripped 6 bases from V and 0 bases from J, with 13 bases between. The CDR3 extends over 15 amino acids. The germline CDR1 and CDR2 sequences are LNHDA and SQIVND (reference sequence). The CDR3 reads CASRNGQRSTDTQYF. The CDR3 bases are TGTGCCAGTAGGAACGGACAGCGAAGCACAGATACGCAGTATTTT.

There are many counts of this clonotype. This chain connects TRBV27 to TRBJ2-3; 7 nucleotides line up with TRBD2. The CDR3 extends over 16 amino acids. V dropped 1 base and J dropped 3; count of bases not matched to a gene: 7. Germline assignment: CDR1 MNHEY and CDR2 SMNVEV (reference sequence). CDR3 DNA sequence: TGTGCCAGCAGTTTATGGGCGGGAGAATTGACAGATACGCAGTATTTT. This encodes CASSLWAGELTDTQYF.

The V and J genes are TRBV7-9 and TRBJ2-7; D is uncertain. V gave up 3 bases and J gave up 3 bases, with 6 bases separating them. CDR1 SEHNR and CDR2 FQNEAQ come from the germline V gene (reference sequence). This CDR3 is 12 amino acids long. CDR3 DNA: TGTGCCAGCAGCTTCGAAGGCTACGAGCAGTACTTC. This encodes CASSFEGYEQYF.

This clonotype showed up many times. The CDR3 bases are TGCGCCAGCAGCCAAGTAGTCGGCAATCAGCCCCAGCATTTT. Protein product: CASSQVVGNQPQHF. The chain links TRBV4-3 to TRBJ1-5; unclear D gene. Looked up from germline, CDR1 is LGHNA and CDR2 is YSLEER. Trimming took 1 base from V and 2 from J, leaving 6 bases between them. The CDR3 is made up of 14 amino acids.

This clonotype showed up many times. This chain links TRBV28 with TRBJ2-5; TRBD2 is a possible D gene (5 bases). In germline, CDR1 is MDHEN, CDR2 SYDVKM. The CDR3 loop spans 14 amino acids. V was shortened by 2 bases and J by 5 bases, with 12 bases between the two germline ends. The DNA of the CDR3 is TGTGCCAGCAGTTTACCTGGGGAGCTGGAGACCCAGTACTTC. It specifies CASSLPGELETQYF. Combining the CDR3 with reference TRBV28 and TRBJ2-5 gives the whole variable domain DVKVTQSSRYLVKRTGEKVFLECVQDMDHENMFWYRQDPGLGLRLIYFSYDVKMKEKGDIPEGYSVSREKKERFSLILESASTNQTSMYLCASSLPGELETQYFGPGTRLLVL.